Below, 7 T cell receptor beta chains from the same sample are listed, as sequenced in a study of cytotoxic CD8 clonotypes in ibrutinib-treated CLL. Clones were sequenced by immunoSEQ multiplex PCR, and TCRdb holds only the in-frame ones, with some missing. The sample consists of under 200,000 clones, about four fifths of them appearing once. Sequenced here: PBMCs, sampled after 12 months of ibrutinib treatment. The receptors here all came from a human donor with chronic lymphocytic leukemia.

The chain uses TRBV6-5 and TRBJ1-5; D is undetermined. Per germline, CDR1 MNHEY and CDR2 SVGAGI. The V end was cut by 1 base, the J end by 6 bases, with 13 bases between. The CDR3 covers 15 residues. CDR3 in amino acids: CASSYFRTSPQPQHF. CDR3 DNA sequence: TGTGCCAGCAGTTACTTTCGGACCTCTCCTCAGCCCCAGCATTTT.

The rearrangement links TRBV19 to TRBJ1-5; no reliable D call. Deletions cut 0 bases from V and 3 bases from J, with 12 bases between. Germline assignment: CDR1 LNHDA and CDR2 SQIVND (reference sequence). The CDR3 is 16 amino acids. The CDR3, as DNA: TGTGCCAGTAGTATAGATCCTTACAGACCCAATCAGCCCCAGCATTTT. This sequence encodes CASSIDPYRPNQPQHF.

The chain recombines TRBV28 with TRBJ2-7; 10 nucleotides line up with TRBD2. The CDR3 spans 14 residues. The J segment lost 5 bases and the V segment lost 4 bases, leaving 5 bases of the junction unmatched. Germline-derived CDR1 and CDR2 are MDHEN and SYDVKM. CDR3 nucleotides: TGTGCCAGCAGTTCCCTAGCGGGAGTGAACGAGCAGTACTTC. Its translation is CASSSLAGVNEQYF.

The chain links TRBV7-8 to TRBJ2-3; the match to TRBD2 covers 8 bases. CDR1 is SGHVS, CDR2 FQNEAQ, per germline. CDR3 length: 16 residues. With 3 bases clipped from V and 5 bases from J, the junction kept 10 bases outside the gene matches. The CDR3 nucleotides are TGTGCCAGCAGCTTTTTGTCGGGGGGGCCTGGAGATACGCAGTATTTT. The encoded protein is CASSFLSGGPGDTQYF.

The J gene is TRBJ2-7, the V gene TRBV4-2, with 7 bases matching TRBD1. The germline CDR1 and CDR2 sequences are LGHNA and YNFKEQ. V lost 1 base and J lost 3; bases outside the gene matches: 9. This CDR3 is 16 amino acids long. The CDR3 region has the DNA TGTGCCAGCAGCCAAGGAGACAGGGTTTCGAACTACGAGCAGTACTTC. Its translation is CASSQGDRVSNYEQYF.

The chain employs TRBV5-1 and TRBJ1-5, with 8 nucleotides matching TRBD1. CDR3 length: 14 residues. From germline, CDR1 is SGHRS and CDR2 YFSETQ. J was trimmed by 6 bases and V by 4 bases; bases with no gene match: 6. CDR3 in DNA: TGCGCCAGCAGCCTGACAGGGGACGCTCAGCCCCAGCATTTT. This encodes CASSLTGDAQPQHF.

The chain uses TRBV18 and TRBJ1-3, with D unresolved. CDR3 length: 11 amino acids. Germline values: CDR1 KGHSH, CDR2 LQKENI. V was clipped by 6 bases and J by 5 bases, with 5 bases between them. CDR3 loop: CASSLRNTIYF. The CDR3 DNA follows: TGTGCCAGCTCCCTTAGAAACACCATATATTTT.